This TCR beta chain was identified in a study of PD-1 blockade in classical Hodgkin lymphoma. Study-level information: The nivolumab dose that patients received was 3 mg/kg, given intravenously every 2 weeks. Overall study results and limits: Researchers reported that CD4+ TCR diversity, though not CD8+, rose significantly by C4D1. The authors have not defined what causes the repertoire differences, possibly disease activity or prior therapy. Individuals who commenced nivolumab within less than 1 year of ASCT were excluded.

As to time point: cycle 4 day 1 (C4D1), after more than 5 weeks of nivolumab. With no exception, relapse followed autologous stem cell transplantation in all patients, and brentuximab vedotin exposure varied. V lost 3 bases, J lost 8 bases, and 10 bases lay in between. The CDR3 sequence is 12 residues long. Germline assignment: CDR1 GTSNPN and CDR2 SVGIG (reference sequence). As to this clone: Antigen unknown.

Data came from immunoSEQ multiplex PCR; TCRdb stores just in-frame clones and leaves some out. The sample lists tens of thousands of clones; more than 80% were seen once. Sequenced here: peripheral blood mononuclear cells (PBMCs), sampled before the fourth cycle of nivolumab. V is TRBV30 and J is TRBJ1-4; no firm D call. This TCR derives from a human donor with classical Hodgkin lymphoma. CDR3 protein: CAWRVAGEKLFF. CDR3 nucleotide sequence: TGTGCCTGGAGAGTGGCGGGAGAAAAACTGTTTTTT.